The sequence of this T cell receptor beta chain was determined in a study of T cell responses to AZD1222 COVID-19 vaccine. Using immunoSEQ multiplex PCR, the repertoire was profiled, and TCRdb retains in-frame clones only, with some absent. Of approximately 80,000 clones detected, 90% appear once; the ten largest clones hold about 3.1%. V lost 1 base, J lost 9 bases, and 2 bases stayed unmatched. Germline V gene data show CDR1 as SSHAT and CDR2 as FNYEAQ (reference sequence). The CDR3 consists of 13 residues. The sequences come from peripheral blood, collected 28 days after the second AZD1222 dose. This receptor was identified in an adult who received the AZD1222 COVID-19 vaccine. V and J are TRBV7-7 and TRBJ2-1; 8 bases are shared with TRBD2. The DNA of the CDR3 is TGTGCCAGCAGCTTAGTGCGGGGGGCTGAGCAGTTCTTC. Amino acids: CASSLVRGAEQFF.